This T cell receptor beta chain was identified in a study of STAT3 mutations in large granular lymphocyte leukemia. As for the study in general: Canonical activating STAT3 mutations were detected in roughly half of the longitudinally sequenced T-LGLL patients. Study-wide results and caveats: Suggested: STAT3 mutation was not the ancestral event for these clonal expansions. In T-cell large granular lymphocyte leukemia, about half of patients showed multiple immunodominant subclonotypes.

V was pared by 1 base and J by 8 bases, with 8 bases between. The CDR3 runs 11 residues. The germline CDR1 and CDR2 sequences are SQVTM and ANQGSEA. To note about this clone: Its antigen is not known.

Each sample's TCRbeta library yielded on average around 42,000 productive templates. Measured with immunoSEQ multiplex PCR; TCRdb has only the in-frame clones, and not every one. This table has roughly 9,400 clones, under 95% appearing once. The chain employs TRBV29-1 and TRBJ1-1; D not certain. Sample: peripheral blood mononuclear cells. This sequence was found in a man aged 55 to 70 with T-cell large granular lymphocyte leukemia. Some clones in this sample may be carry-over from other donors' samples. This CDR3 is CSVEGGLEAFF. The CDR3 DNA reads TGCAGCGTTGAAGGAGGCTTGGAAGCTTTCTTT.